Below are 27 T cell receptor beta chains sequenced from a single sample in a study of T cell responses to AZD1222 COVID-19 vaccine. The method was immunoSEQ multiplex PCR; TCRdb's version includes in-frame clones alone and lacks a portion of them. The sample includes around 74,000 clones, about 92% of them seen just once. Sequenced material: peripheral blood, taken on day 0 of MenACWY control vaccination. Every receptor here comes from an adult in good health.

The CDR3 here is CAISEPGQSSPLSGANVLTF. The CDR3, as DNA: TGTGCCATCAGTGAGCCAGGGCAGAGTTCTCCTCTCTCTGGGGCCAACGTCCTGACTTTC. This chain links TRBV10-3 with TRBJ2-6, with D tentatively TRBD1 (5 bases). Germline CDR1 and CDR2: ENHRY and SYGVKD. V was shortened by 2 bases and J by 0 bases, with 20 bases between the two germline ends. There are 20 residues in the CDR3.

The chain combines TRBV6-5 with TRBJ2-2; possible D gene TRBD1, 6 bases. This CDR3 is 15 amino acids long. The V end was cut by 5 bases, the J end by 0 bases, with 10 bases between. CDR1 is MNHEY and CDR2 is SVGAGI in the germline V gene. The CDR3 bases are TGTGCCAGCAGTACCGACAGGACGAACACCGGGGAGCTGTTTTTT. Translation gives CASSTDRTNTGELFF.

The chain recombines TRBV14 with TRBJ2-1; D is unresolved. Trimming took off 1 base at V and 7 bases at J, with 8 bases between the two ends. Per the germline V gene, CDR1 is SGHDN and CDR2 is FVKESK. This CDR3 contains 13 residues. The CDR3 sequence is CASSQGNLNEQFF. In nucleotides, the CDR3 is TGTGCCAGCAGCCAAGGAAACTTGAATGAGCAGTTCTTC.

The CDR3 coding sequence is TGTGCCAGCAGTGATGATGGGAGGGGATCACCCCTCCACTTT. This encodes CASSDDGRGSPLHF. V is TRBV2 and J is TRBJ1-6, with a possible D match to TRBD1 (5 bases). This CDR3 spans 14 amino acids. The V gene lost 3 bases and the J gene lost 10 bases, with 13 bases spanning the gap. Germline CDR1 and CDR2: SNHLY and FYNNEI.

The chain couples TRBV6-6 to TRBJ2-1; 11 nucleotides line up with TRBD2. Germline CDR1 MNHNY, CDR2 SVGAGI (reference sequence). After removal of 7 bases from V and 7 bases from J, the junction contained 9 bases not matched to a gene. The CDR3 is 15 residues long. CDR3 in amino acids: CASTFTSGSFNEQFF. The CDR3 nucleotides are TGTGCCAGCACCTTTACTAGCGGGAGCTTTAATGAGCAGTTCTTC.

A single count supports this clone. This chain uses TRBV7-2 with TRBJ2-7, with D perhaps TRBD2 (5 bases). V was pared by 1 base and J by 5 bases, with 18 bases between. The germline CDR1 and CDR2 sequences are SGHTA and FQGNSA. The CDR3 is 16 amino acids. The CDR3 sequence: CASSLVGSQSEHEQYF. The CDR3, as DNA: TGTGCCAGCAGCTTAGTAGGGAGCCAGTCTGAGCACGAGCAGTACTTC.

This chain links TRBV2 with TRBJ2-5, with 7 bases identical to TRBD1. Germline values: CDR1 SNHLY, CDR2 FYNNEI. This CDR3 is built from 17 residues. V lost 0 bases to trimming and J lost 0 bases; unmatched junction nucleotides: 7. The CDR3: CASSEALMGQYQETQYF. The CDR3 coding sequence is TGTGCCAGCAGTGAAGCGCTAATGGGACAGTACCAAGAGACCCAGTACTTC.

The genes are TRBV5-1 and TRBJ1-6; no firm D call. CDR1 and CDR2 from the germline V gene are SGHRS and YFSETQ. The CDR3 loop spans 14 amino acids. The V end was cut by 0 bases, the J end by 5 bases, with 6 bases between. CDR3 coding DNA: TGCGCCAGCAGCTTGGACAGCAATAATTCACCCCTCCACTTT. Translating it yields CASSLDSNNSPLHF.

The chain is built from TRBV7-9 and TRBJ1-2; 10 bases are a match to TRBD1. V dropped 6 bases and J dropped 3; count of bases not matched to a gene: 7. There are 15 residues in the CDR3. Germline V gene lookup returns CDR1 SEHNR and CDR2 FQNEAQ (reference sequence). The CDR3 reads CASRSGTGEYYGYTF. CDR3 coding DNA: TGTGCCAGCAGGTCCGGGACAGGGGAGTACTATGGCTACACCTTC.

The chain carries TRBV24-1 and TRBJ1-1; 7 bases agree with TRBD1. In germline, CDR1 is KGHDR, CDR2 SFDVKD. This CDR3 has 15 amino acids. Trimming took 4 bases from V and 4 from J; bases not matched to a gene: 8. The CDR3, as DNA: TGTGCCACCAGTGACCGATCAACAGGGGCCACTGAAGCTTTCTTT. Its protein product is CATSDRSTGATEAFF.

The V gene is TRBV6-6, the J gene TRBJ1-3; 7 positions agree with TRBD1. Trimming cost V 2 bases and J 2 bases; bases outside gene matches: 0. The germline gives CDR1 MNHNY, CDR2 SVGAGI (reference sequence). The CDR3 sequence is 14 residues long. The CDR3 protein is CASSYGTAGNTIYF. In DNA, the CDR3 is TGTGCCAGCAGTTACGGGACAGCTGGAAACACCATATATTTT.

The chain combines TRBV20-1 with TRBJ2-7; TRBD2 aligns across 10 bases. The trim removed 3 bases at V and 4 bases at J, leaving 3 bases unmatched. This CDR3 comprises 13 residues. Germline V gene data show CDR1 as DFQATT and CDR2 as SNEGSKA (reference sequence). This CDR3 reads CSASSGLAYEQYF. CDR3 bases: TGCAGTGCTAGTTCGGGACTAGCGTACGAGCAGTACTTC.

This chain connects TRBV10-3 to TRBJ2-3, with a tentative D call TRBD1 (7 bases). Germline CDR1 ENHRY, CDR2 SYGVKD. V was shortened by 7 bases and J by 4 bases, with 18 bases between the two germline ends. The CDR3 is 15 residues long. This CDR3 is CAITPGDREADTQYF. The CDR3 DNA follows: TGTGCCATCACACCGGGAGACAGGGAGGCAGATACGCAGTATTTT.

The chain links TRBV4-2 to TRBJ1-1; TRBD1 is a possible D gene (6 bases). The CDR3 covers 15 residues. Germline CDR1 reads LGHNA; CDR2 reads YNFKEQ. The V end was cut by 3 bases, the J end by 11 bases, with 22 bases between. CDR3 nucleotides: TGTGCCAGCAGCCAGATACCGGGACACTCGGAGGTTGCTTTCTTT. Protein sequence: CASSQIPGHSEVAFF.

The chain is built from TRBV6-2 or TRBV6-3 and TRBJ2-7; D is unresolved. Germline CDR1 MNHEY, CDR2 SVGEGT. Trimming removed 1 base from V and 3 bases from J, with 1 base in between. The CDR3 is 11 amino acids. The CDR3: CASSYFYEQYF. The CDR3 DNA reads as TGTGCCAGCAGTTACTTCTACGAGCAGTACTTC.

The chain employs TRBV9 and TRBJ1-2; D is unresolved. V was shortened by 3 bases and J by 3 bases, with 15 bases between the two germline ends. The CDR3 has 15 amino acids. Per the germline V gene, CDR1 is SGDLS and CDR2 is YYNGEE. The CDR3 DNA follows: TGTGCCAGCAGCGAGGCCGCCAGCCAGTACTATGGCTACACCTTC. Amino acids: CASSEAASQYYGYTF. Variable domain in full (rest from reference TRBV9 and TRBJ1-2): DSGVTQTPKHLITATGQRVTLRCSPRSGDLSVYWYQQSLDQGLQFLIQYYNGEERAKGNILERFSAQQFPDLHSELNLSSLELGDSALYFCASSEAASQYYGYTFGSGTRLTVV.

V usage is TRBV28 and J usage is TRBJ1-2; no definite D call. The CDR3 consists of 14 residues. Germline V gene data show CDR1 as MDHEN and CDR2 as SYDVKM. V lost 3 bases and J 4 bases, leaving 12 bases between the germline ends. CDR3 residues: CASSFVRDSYGYTF. In nucleotides, the CDR3 is TGTGCCAGCAGTTTTGTCCGGGATTCCTATGGCTACACCTTC.

The genes are TRBV5-1 and TRBJ2-1; 9 bases match TRBD1. Germline loops: CDR1 SGHRS, CDR2 YFSETQ. The CDR3 is 15 amino acids. V shed 1 base and J 4 bases; nucleotides not matched to a gene: 3. The CDR3 DNA is TGCGCCAGCAGCTTGTCGACAGGGGGGTACAATGAGCAGTTCTTC. It is translated as CASSLSTGGYNEQFF.

This clone was picked up one time. CDR3 nucleotides: TGTGCCAGCACGACTGGGGGGGCAGATACGCAGTATTTT. Its translation: CASTTGGADTQYF. The chain employs TRBV6-5 and TRBJ2-3; 7 nucleotides line up with TRBD2. The ends lost 7 bases at V and 4 bases at J; junction bases unmatched: 5. The CDR3 totals 13 residues. Germline-derived CDR1 and CDR2 are MNHEY and SVGAGI.

The chain recombines TRBV7-6 with TRBJ2-3; 12 bases agree with TRBD2. The trim removed 4 bases at V and 4 bases at J, leaving 6 bases unmatched. The germline V gene has CDR1 SGHVS and CDR2 FNYEAQ. This CDR3 has 16 amino acids. The CDR3 sequence is CASSSRGLAGPDTQYF. The CDR3 DNA reads as TGTGCCAGCAGCTCAAGGGGACTAGCGGGTCCAGATACGCAGTATTTT.

The V gene is TRBV27, the J gene TRBJ1-1; no firm D call. CDR1 is MNHEY and CDR2 is SMNVEV in the germline V gene (reference sequence). Trimming pared 5 bases from V and 0 bases from J, leaving 10 bases between. CDR3 size: 14 residues. The CDR3 protein is CASSVTALNTEAFF. Written as DNA, the CDR3 is TGTGCCAGCAGTGTAACAGCGCTGAACACTGAAGCTTTCTTT.

V is TRBV28 and J is TRBJ1-2; a possible D gene is TRBD1 (6 bases). Germline CDR1 reads MDHEN; CDR2 reads SYDVKM. Trimming took off 10 bases at V and 8 bases at J, with 17 bases between the two ends. The CDR3 runs to 12 residues. CDR3 coding DNA: TGTGCCACCACCGGGGGGCGGGGAGGCTACACCTTC. Residues: CATTGGRGGYTF.

The CDR3 nucleotides are TGTGCCAGCAGTGAAGCGTTACTCAATGAGCAGTTCTTC. This gives the protein CASSEALLNEQFF. The chain couples TRBV6-1 to TRBJ2-1; D gene uncertain. The CDR3 runs 13 residues. Trimming cost V 0 bases and J 6 bases, with 6 bases left between them. The germline V gene encodes CDR1 MNHNS and CDR2 SASEGT.

The chain recombines TRBV11-3 with TRBJ2-7, with D tentatively TRBD1 (6 bases). The CDR3 length is 14 residues. CDR1 SGHNT and CDR2 YENEEA come from the germline V gene. V lost 2 bases to trimming and J lost 0 bases, with 8 bases between them. The CDR3 sequence is CASSLTGSSYEQYF. CDR3 coding DNA: TGTGCCAGCAGCTTAACAGGGAGCTCCTACGAGCAGTACTTC.

This chain's CDR3 is CASSIESGANTGELFF. In DNA, the CDR3 is TGTGCCAGTAGTATCGAGTCAGGGGCCAACACCGGGGAGCTGTTTTTT. This chain uses TRBV19 with TRBJ2-2; maybe TRBD1 (6 bases). The V and J ends lost 3 bases and 2 bases respectively, with 13 bases between them. Looked up from germline, CDR1 is LNHDA and CDR2 is SQIVND (reference sequence). The CDR3 sequence is 16 residues long.

V usage is TRBV9 and J usage is TRBJ2-7; D may be TRBD2 (6 bases). Germline V gives CDR1 SGDLS, CDR2 YYNGEE. V lost 3 bases to trimming and J lost 6 bases, with 16 bases between them. The CDR3 covers 14 residues. Written as DNA, the CDR3 is TGTGCCAGCAGCGCGGGACTGGACCCAGGCGAGCAGTACTTC. It is translated as CASSAGLDPGEQYF.

The V call is TRBV10-1, the J call TRBJ2-1; D gene uncertain. CDR1 and CDR2 (germline): WNHNN, SYGVQD (reference sequence). V lost 0 bases, J lost 0 bases, and 6 bases lay in between. The CDR3 length is 15 residues. The CDR3 protein is CASSESLSSYNEQFF. The CDR3 nucleotides are TGCGCCAGCAGTGAGTCTCTAAGCTCCTACAATGAGCAGTTCTTC.